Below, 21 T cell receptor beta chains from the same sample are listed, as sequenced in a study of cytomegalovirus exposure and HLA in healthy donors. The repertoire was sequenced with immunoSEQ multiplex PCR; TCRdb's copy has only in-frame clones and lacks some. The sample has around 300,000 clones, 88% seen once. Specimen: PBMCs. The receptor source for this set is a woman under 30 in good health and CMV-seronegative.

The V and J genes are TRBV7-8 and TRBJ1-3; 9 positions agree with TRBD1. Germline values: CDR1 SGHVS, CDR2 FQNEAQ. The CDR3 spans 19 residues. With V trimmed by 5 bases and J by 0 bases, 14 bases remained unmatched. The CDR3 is CASSPTGQGLSRSGNTIYF. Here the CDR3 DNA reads TGTGCCAGCAGCCCCACGGGACAGGGACTTTCTCGCTCTGGAAACACCATATATTTT.

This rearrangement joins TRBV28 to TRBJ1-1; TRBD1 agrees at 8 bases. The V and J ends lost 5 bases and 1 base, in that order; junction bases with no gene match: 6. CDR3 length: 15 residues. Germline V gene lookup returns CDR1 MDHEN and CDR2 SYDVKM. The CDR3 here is CASSPPGQANTEAFF. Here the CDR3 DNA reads TGTGCCAGCAGTCCCCCGGGACAGGCGAACACTGAAGCTTTCTTT.

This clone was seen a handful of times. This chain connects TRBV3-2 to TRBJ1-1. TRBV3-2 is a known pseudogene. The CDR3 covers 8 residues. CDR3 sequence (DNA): TGTCCGTGCACTGAAGCTTTCTTT. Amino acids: CPCTEAFF.

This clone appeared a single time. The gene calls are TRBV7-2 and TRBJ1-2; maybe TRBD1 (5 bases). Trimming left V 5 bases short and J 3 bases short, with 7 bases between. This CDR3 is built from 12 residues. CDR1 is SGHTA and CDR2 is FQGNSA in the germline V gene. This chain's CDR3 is CASSRGDYGYTF. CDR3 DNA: TGTGCCAGCAGCAGGGGTGACTATGGCTACACCTTC.

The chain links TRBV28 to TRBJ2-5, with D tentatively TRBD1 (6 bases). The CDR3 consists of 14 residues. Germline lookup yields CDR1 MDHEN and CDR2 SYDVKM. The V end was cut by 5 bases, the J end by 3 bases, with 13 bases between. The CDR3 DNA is TGTGCCAGCAGTCCTCTCCCAGGGGAAGAGACCCAGTACTTC. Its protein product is CASSPLPGEETQYF.

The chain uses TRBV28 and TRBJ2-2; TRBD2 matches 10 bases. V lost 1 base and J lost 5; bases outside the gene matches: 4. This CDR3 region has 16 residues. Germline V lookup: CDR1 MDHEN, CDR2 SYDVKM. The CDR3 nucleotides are TGTGCCAGCAGTTTATCCTTTAGCGGGGGGACCGGGGAGCTGTTTTTT. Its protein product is CASSLSFSGGTGELFF.

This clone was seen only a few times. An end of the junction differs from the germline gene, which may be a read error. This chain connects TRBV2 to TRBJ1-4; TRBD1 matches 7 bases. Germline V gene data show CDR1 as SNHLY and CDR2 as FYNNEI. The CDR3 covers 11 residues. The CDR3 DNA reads TGTGCCAGCAGTGAGGGACAGTCGCCCCTTTTT. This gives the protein CASSEGQSPLF.

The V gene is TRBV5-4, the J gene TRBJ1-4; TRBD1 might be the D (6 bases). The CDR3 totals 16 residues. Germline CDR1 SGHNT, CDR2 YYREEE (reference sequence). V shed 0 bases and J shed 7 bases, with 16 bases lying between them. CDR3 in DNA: TGTGCCAGCAGCTTGGACAGGGCCCTTGCGAGTGAAAAACTGTTTTTT. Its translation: CASSLDRALASEKLFF.

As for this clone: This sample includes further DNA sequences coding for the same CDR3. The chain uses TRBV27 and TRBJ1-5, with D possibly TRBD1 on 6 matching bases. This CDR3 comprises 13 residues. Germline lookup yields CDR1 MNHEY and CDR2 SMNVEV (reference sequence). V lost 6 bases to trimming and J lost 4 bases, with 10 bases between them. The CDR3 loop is CASRSGANQPQHF. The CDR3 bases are TGTGCCAGCAGATCAGGGGCAAATCAGCCCCAGCATTTT.

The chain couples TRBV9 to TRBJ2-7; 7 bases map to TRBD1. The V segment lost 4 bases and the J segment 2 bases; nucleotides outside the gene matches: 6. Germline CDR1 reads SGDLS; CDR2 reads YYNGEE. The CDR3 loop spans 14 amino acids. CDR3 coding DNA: TGTGCCAGCAGCCCCGGGACAGTGGCCTACGAGCAGTACTTC. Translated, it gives CASSPGTVAYEQYF.

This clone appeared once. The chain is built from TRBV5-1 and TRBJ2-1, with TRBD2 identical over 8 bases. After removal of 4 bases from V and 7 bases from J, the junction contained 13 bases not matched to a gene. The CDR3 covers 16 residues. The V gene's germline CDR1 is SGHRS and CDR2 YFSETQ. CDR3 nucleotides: TGCGCCAGCAGCGCGGAACTAGCGGCCACACTTAATGAGCAGTTCTTC. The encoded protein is CASSAELAATLNEQFF.

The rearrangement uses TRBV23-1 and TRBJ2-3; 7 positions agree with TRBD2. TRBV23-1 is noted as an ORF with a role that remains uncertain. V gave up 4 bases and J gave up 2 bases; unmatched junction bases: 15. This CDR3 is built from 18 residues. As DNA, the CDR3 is TGCGCCAGCAGTCTCGCACCTTTACTAGCGAGTACCACAGATACGCAGTATTTT. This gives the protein CASSLAPLLASTTDTQYF.

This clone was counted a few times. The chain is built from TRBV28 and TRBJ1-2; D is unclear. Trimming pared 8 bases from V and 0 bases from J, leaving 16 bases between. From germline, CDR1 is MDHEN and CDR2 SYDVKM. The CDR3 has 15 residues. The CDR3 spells CASLISDRANYGYTF. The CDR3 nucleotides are TGTGCCAGCCTCATATCCGATCGGGCTAACTATGGCTACACCTTC.

The CDR3 here is CASSELPGPTSADTQYF. Written as DNA, the CDR3 is TGTGCCAGCAGTGAACTCCCAGGACCAACTAGCGCAGATACGCAGTATTTT. The rearrangement joins TRBV2 to TRBJ2-3; 7 nucleotides align to TRBD2. Germline V gene lookup returns CDR1 SNHLY and CDR2 FYNNEI. The CDR3 is 17 residues long. Trimming cost V 2 bases and J 4 bases; bases outside gene matches: 12.

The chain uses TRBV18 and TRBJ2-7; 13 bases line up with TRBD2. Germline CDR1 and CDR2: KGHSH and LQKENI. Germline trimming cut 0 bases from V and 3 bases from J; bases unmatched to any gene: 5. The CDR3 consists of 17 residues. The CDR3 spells CASSPPIGLAGDYEQYF. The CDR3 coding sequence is TGTGCCAGCTCACCACCGATTGGACTAGCGGGAGACTACGAGCAGTACTTC.

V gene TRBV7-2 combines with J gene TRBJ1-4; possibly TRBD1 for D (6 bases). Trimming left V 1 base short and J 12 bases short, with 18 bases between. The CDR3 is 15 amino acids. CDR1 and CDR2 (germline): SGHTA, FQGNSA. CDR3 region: CASSLVDSGQGELFF. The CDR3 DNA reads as TGTGCCAGCAGCTTAGTCGATTCGGGACAAGGGGAACTGTTTTTT.

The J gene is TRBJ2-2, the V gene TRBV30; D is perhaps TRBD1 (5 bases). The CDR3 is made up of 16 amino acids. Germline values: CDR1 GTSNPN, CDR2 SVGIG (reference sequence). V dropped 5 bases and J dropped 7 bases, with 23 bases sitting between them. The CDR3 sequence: CAWSTTQGRVGGELFF. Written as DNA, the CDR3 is TGTGCCTGGTCTACTACTCAGGGAAGGGTGGGCGGGGAGCTGTTTTTT.

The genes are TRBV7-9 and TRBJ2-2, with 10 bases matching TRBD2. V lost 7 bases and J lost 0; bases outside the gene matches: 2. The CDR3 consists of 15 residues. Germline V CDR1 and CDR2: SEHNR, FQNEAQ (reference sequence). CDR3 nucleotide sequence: TGTGCCAGCACTCTAGCGGGAGCGAACACCGGGGAGCTGTTTTTT. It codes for CASTLAGANTGELFF.

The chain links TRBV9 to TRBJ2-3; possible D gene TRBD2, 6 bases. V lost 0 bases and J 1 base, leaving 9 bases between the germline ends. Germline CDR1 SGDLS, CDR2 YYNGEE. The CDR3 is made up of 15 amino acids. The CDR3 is CASSVGIAGTDTQYF. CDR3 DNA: TGTGCCAGCAGCGTAGGTATAGCGGGCACAGATACGCAGTATTTT.

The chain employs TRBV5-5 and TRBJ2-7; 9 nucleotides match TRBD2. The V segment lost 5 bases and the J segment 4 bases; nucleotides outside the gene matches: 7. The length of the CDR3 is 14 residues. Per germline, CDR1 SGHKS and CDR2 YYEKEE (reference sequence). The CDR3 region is CASRTGTSSYEQYF. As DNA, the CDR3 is TGTGCCAGCAGAACCGGGACTAGCTCTTACGAGCAGTACTTC.

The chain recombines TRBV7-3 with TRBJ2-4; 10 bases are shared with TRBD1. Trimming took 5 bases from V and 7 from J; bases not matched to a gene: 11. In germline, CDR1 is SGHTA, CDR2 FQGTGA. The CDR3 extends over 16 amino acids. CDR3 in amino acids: CASSPSGRGQGNIQYF. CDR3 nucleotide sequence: TGTGCCAGCAGCCCTTCAGGGAGGGGACAGGGGAACATTCAGTACTTC.